The 6 T cell receptor beta chains given below trace back to one sample, sequenced in a study of cytomegalovirus exposure and HLA in healthy donors. The PCR used 60 Vbeta and 13 Jbeta primers. Produced via immunoSEQ multiplex PCR; TCRdb's table is partial and in-frame only. The table shows approximately 100,000 clones, with 74% occurring only once. Material: PBMCs. The origin of the receptors is a man in his fifties in good health and CMV-seropositive.

This chain links TRBV6-6 with TRBJ2-3, with 7 nucleotides matching TRBD1. The CDR3 is 15 amino acids. Per the germline V gene, CDR1 is MNHNY and CDR2 is SVGAGI (reference sequence). J gave up 1 base and V 8 bases, and 9 bases lay outside the gene matches. This CDR3 reads CASEDTGARTDTQYF. The CDR3 DNA is TGTGCCAGCGAGGACACAGGGGCCCGCACAGATACGCAGTATTTT.

The V call is TRBV18, the J call TRBJ1-2; 10 nucleotides agree with TRBD1. Unmatched junction bases numbered 5, after V lost 5 bases and J lost 8 bases. The CDR3 is 13 amino acids. Germline V gene lookup returns CDR1 KGHSH and CDR2 LQKENI. CDR3 sequence reads: CASSEDRGRGYTF. As DNA, the CDR3 is TGTGCCAGCTCAGAAGACAGGGGGCGAGGCTACACCTTC.

DNA for the CDR3: TGCGCCAGTGCGGGGGACGGATACAATGAGCAGTTCTTC. Encoded protein: CASAGDGYNEQFF. The V call is TRBV5-1, the J call TRBJ2-1, with 7 nucleotides matching TRBD2. CDR1 and CDR2 (germline): SGHRS, YFSETQ. This CDR3 contains 13 residues. V dropped 8 bases and J dropped 4; count of bases not matched to a gene: 6.

The rearrangement joins TRBV2 to TRBJ1-1, with D perhaps TRBD1 (6 bases). CDR1 and CDR2 from the germline V gene are SNHLY and FYNNEI. The CDR3 sequence is 11 residues long. Between the trimmed V and J ends, which lost 3 bases and 11 bases, there was a span of 10 bases. CDR3 protein: CASSEDSGAFF. CDR3 nucleotide sequence: TGTGCCAGCAGTGAGGACAGTGGTGCTTTCTTT.

This clone was recorded a few times. This rearrangement joins TRBV18 to TRBJ1-4; D gene uncertain. CDR3 length: 14 residues. The germline gives CDR1 KGHSH, CDR2 LQKENI. Trimming took off 0 bases at V and 8 bases at J, with 10 bases between the two ends. The CDR3, as DNA: TGTGCCAGCTCACCACCACCAGGCGGGGAAAAACTGTTTTTT. It translates to CASSPPPGGEKLFF.

The gene calls are TRBV2 and TRBJ2-5, with D possibly matching TRBD2 (5 bases). Germline CDR1 reads SNHLY; CDR2 reads FYNNEI. This CDR3 is built from 12 residues. V lost 4 bases and J 11 bases, leaving 14 bases between the germline ends. The CDR3 is CASSGSVGKQYF. CDR3 DNA sequence: TGTGCCAGCAGTGGTAGCGTAGGAAAGCAGTACTTC.